The 14 T cell receptor beta chains in this list originate from one sample, sequenced in a study of shared clonotypes between healthy human individuals. The data were produced by immunoSEQ multiplex PCR, yet TCRdb's version contains in-frame clones alone and is incomplete. The data contain about 1.1 million clones, approximately 80% of them singletons. The specimen was memory CD4+ T cells from PBMCs. The subset was: CD45RA-negative fraction. These receptors all stem from a man in his late teens or twenties in good health. Some clones in this sample may be carry-over from other donors' samples.

The gene calls are TRBV27 and TRBJ2-2; a weak D match, TRBD2 (5 bases). The V gene lost 1 base and the J gene lost 7 bases, with 13 bases spanning the gap. The germline V gene has CDR1 MNHEY and CDR2 SMNVEV (reference sequence). The CDR3 spans 15 residues. CDR3 amino acids: CASSLLRAQVGELFF. The CDR3 DNA reads as TGTGCCAGCAGTTTATTGAGGGCCCAGGTCGGGGAGCTGTTTTTT.

Concerning this clone: The same CDR3 also results from other DNA sequences found in this sample. The chain uses TRBV19 and TRBJ2-2; D is unresolved. Per the germline V gene, CDR1 is LNHDA and CDR2 is SQIVND (reference sequence). This CDR3 has 14 amino acids. V lost 6 bases to trimming and J lost 1 base, with 9 bases between them. The CDR3 sequence is CASSWSGNTGELFF. CDR3 bases: TGTGCCAGTAGCTGGTCGGGGAACACCGGGGAGCTGTTTTTT. The whole variable domain, filled in from reference TRBV19 and TRBJ2-2, reads DGGITQSPKYLFRKEGQNVTLSCEQNLNHDAMYWYRQDPGQGLRLIYYSQIVNDFQKGDIAEGYSVSREKKESFPLTVTSAQKNPTAFYLCASSWSGNTGELFFGEGSRLTVL.

The gene calls are TRBV6-5 and TRBJ1-2, with D tentatively TRBD1 (6 bases). The V end was cut by 7 bases, the J end by 0 bases, with 15 bases between. This CDR3 contains 15 residues. Germline V CDR1 and CDR2: MNHEY, SVGAGI. The CDR3 sequence: CASTNTGASNYGYTF. The CDR3 DNA reads TGTGCCAGCACCAACACGGGGGCTTCTAACTATGGCTACACCTTC.

This clone was found a few times. This chain links TRBV10-3 with TRBJ1-1; D gene ambiguous. Germline CDR1 reads ENHRY; CDR2 reads SYGVKD. The CDR3 totals 13 residues. The V end was cut by 6 bases, the J end by 6 bases, with 14 bases between. CDR3 DNA sequence: TGTGCCATCAGGACCGGGATTGTGTCTGAAGCTTTCTTT. It translates to CAIRTGIVSEAFF.

The DNA for the CDR3 is TGTGCCAGCTCACCACCGGAGACAAACCTCGGGGAGCTGTTTTTT. It yields the protein CASSPPETNLGELFF. The rearrangement links TRBV18 to TRBJ2-2; D is undetermined. This CDR3 has 15 amino acids. V lost 0 bases and J lost 7, with 12 bases in between. Per germline, CDR1 KGHSH and CDR2 LQKENI.

V and J are TRBV5-1 and TRBJ1-2, with a possible D match to TRBD1 (5 bases). V lost 0 bases and J 0 bases, leaving 9 bases between the germline ends. Germline assignment: CDR1 SGHRS and CDR2 YFSETQ. The CDR3 sequence is 15 residues long. The CDR3 here is CASSLGPGTNYGYTF. DNA of the CDR3: TGCGCCAGCAGCTTGGGTCCAGGGACTAACTATGGCTACACCTTC.

V is TRBV30 and J is TRBJ1-6; D not resolved. Germline CDR1 GTSNPN, CDR2 SVGIG (reference sequence). The CDR3 has 14 amino acids. Deletions cut 1 base from V and 6 bases from J, with 10 bases between. CDR3 protein: CAWSEPGSNSPLHF. The CDR3 bases are TGTGCCTGGAGTGAGCCAGGAAGTAATTCACCCCTCCACTTT.

The chain has TRBV4-1 and TRBJ1-4; D might be TRBD1 (6 bases). This CDR3 region has 18 residues. Germline-derived CDR1 and CDR2 are MGHRA and YSYEKL. Trimming removed 4 bases from V and 1 base from J, with 19 bases in between. The CDR3 reads CASSRDRRRRGTNEKLFF. The CDR3, as DNA: TGCGCCAGCAGCCGAGACAGGCGGCGGCGAGGAACTAATGAAAAACTGTTTTTT.

V is TRBV6-1 and J is TRBJ1-3; 7 positions agree with TRBD1. V lost 3 bases to trimming and J lost 4 bases; unmatched junction nucleotides: 3. The CDR3 extends over 14 amino acids. Germline CDR1 and CDR2: MNHNS and SASEGT. CDR3 sequence (DNA): TGTGCCAGCAGTGATGTCAGGGGGGGAAACACCATATATTTT. Amino acid sequence: CASSDVRGGNTIYF.

The genes are TRBV6-5 and TRBJ2-5; 7 bases are shared with TRBD1. The ends lost 5 bases at V and 3 bases at J; junction bases unmatched: 6. The germline gives CDR1 MNHEY, CDR2 SVGAGI. This CDR3 region has 14 residues. CDR3 in amino acids: CASSRDRNKETQYF. As DNA, the CDR3 is TGTGCCAGCAGTAGGGACAGAAATAAAGAGACCCAGTACTTC.

The chain is built from TRBV7-8 and TRBJ1-2; maybe TRBD1 (6 bases). CDR3 length: 12 amino acids. The germline gives CDR1 SGHVS, CDR2 FQNEAQ. Trimming removed 5 bases at V and 6 bases at J, with 10 bases between. CDR3 DNA: TGTGCCAGCAGCGCAGGACAGAATGGCTACACCTTC. This encodes CASSAGQNGYTF.

This clone was detected only once. CDR3 DNA sequence: TGTGCCAGCAGAACGAGACTAGCGGGAGACCACGAGCAGTACTTC. Encoded protein: CASRTRLAGDHEQYF. J is TRBJ2-7 and V is TRBV6-5; 12 positions match TRBD2. Germline CDR1 reads MNHEY; CDR2 reads SVGAGI. CDR3 size: 15 residues. V shed 6 bases, J shed 5 bases, and the junction held 8 bases outside the gene matches.

The chain recombines TRBV28 with TRBJ1-3; D might be TRBD1 (6 bases). V was pared by 11 bases and J by 5 bases, with 16 bases between. The CDR3 has 13 amino acids. The germline CDR1 and CDR2 sequences are MDHEN and SYDVKM. CDR3 DNA: TGTGCCGTGAACACAGGGAGGAGAAACACCATATATTTT. It codes for CAVNTGRRNTIYF. The entire variable domain, with the rest obtained from reference TRBV28 and TRBJ1-3, is as follows: DVKVTQSSRYLVKRTGEKVFLECVQDMDHENMFWYRQDPGLGLRLIYFSYDVKMKEKGDIPEGYSVSREKKERFSLILESASTNQTSMYLCAVNTGRRNTIYFGEGSWLTVV.

V and J are TRBV15 and TRBJ2-7, with TRBD2 identical over 12 bases. V was clipped by 3 bases and J by 6 bases; unmatched bases: 9. CDR3 length: 16 residues. CDR1 and CDR2 from the germline V gene are LNHNV and YYDKDF (reference sequence). The CDR3 coding sequence is TGTGCCACCAGCAGTGGGGCTAGCGGGAGGGCCGGCGAGCAGTACTTC. Translating gives CATSSGASGRAGEQYF.